Shown below are 19 T cell receptor beta chains from a single sample sequenced in a study of blood T cells in healthy people across ages. It was with a sample-barcoded 5' primer and a J-beta primer mix that a second PCR of roughly 7 to 12 cycles was run. TCRdb analysed the 5' RACE reads with MiXCR anew, one entry per CDR3 protein. The sample lists 1.5 million to 2 million distinct CDR3 sequences; over 25% were seen once. What was sequenced was blood. The receptors were sampled from a woman aged 25 to 39 in good health.

In its sample, this clonotype was seen a few times. This chain connects TRBV6-1 to TRBJ1-1; D gene unclear. There are 15 residues in the CDR3. V was trimmed by 4 bases and J by 6 bases, leaving 18 bases between them. CDR1 is MNHNS and CDR2 is SASEGT in the germline V gene. The CDR3 DNA is TGTGCCAGCAGTGTGCCCTTCGTGGGGTACGCTGAAGCTTTCTTT. Translated: CASSVPFVGYAEAFF.

This clonotype has ten or more counts. The chain carries TRBV5-1 and TRBJ2-5; the D is unclear. Germline V gene data show CDR1 as SGHRS and CDR2 as YFSETQ. The ends were cut back, 0 bases at V and 3 bases at J, with 6 bases in the middle. The CDR3 sequence is 13 residues long. This CDR3 is CASSLGLKETQYF. The CDR3 nucleotides are TGCGCCAGCAGCTTGGGACTCAAAGAGACCCAGTACTTC.

The genes are TRBV11-2 and TRBJ2-1; 8 bases line up with TRBD1. The CDR3 sequence is 19 residues long. Germline V gene sequence: CDR1 SGHAT, CDR2 FQNNGV. The ends lost 5 bases at V and 0 bases at J; junction bases unmatched: 15. CDR3 in DNA: TGTGCCAGCAGCGCAAATCCGGGACAGGCTTATAGCTCCTACAATGAGCAGTTCTTC. Amino acid sequence: CASSANPGQAYSSYNEQFF.

This clonotype was seen more than once but under ten times. The chain links TRBV4-1 to TRBJ2-2; D is uncertain. Trimming removed 4 bases from V and 4 bases from J, with 16 bases in between. Germline V gene lookup returns CDR1 MGHRA and CDR2 YSYEKL. This CDR3 contains 16 residues. CDR3 in DNA: TGCGCCAGCAGCCCCCCCCCGCCAGCAGCCACCGGGGAGCTGTTTTTT. Amino acids: CASSPPPPAATGELFF.

The chain employs TRBV4-1 and TRBJ2-1; 8 bases line up with TRBD1. V trimming: 7 bases; J trimming: 4 bases; junction bases outside the gene matches: 9. From germline, CDR1 is MGHRA and CDR2 YSYEKL. The CDR3 has 15 residues. The CDR3 sequence: CASNIDRGSYNEQFF. CDR3 bases: TGCGCCAGCAATATAGACAGGGGATCTTACAATGAGCAGTTCTTC.

The table lists this clonotype with many counts. V and J are TRBV20-1 and TRBJ2-5; maybe TRBD2 (6 bases). V shed 8 bases and J shed 2 bases, with 21 bases lying between them. The V gene's germline CDR1 is DFQATT and CDR2 SNEGSKA (reference sequence). CDR3 size: 15 residues. The CDR3 coding sequence is TGCAGTCCCCGCCGACGCGGGATAGTACAAGAGACCCAGTACTTC. Residues: CSPRRRGIVQETQYF.

The rearrangement uses TRBV6-5 and TRBJ1-2; perhaps TRBD1 as D (6 bases). CDR3 size: 13 residues. The germline CDR1 and CDR2 sequences are MNHEY and SVGAGI. Deletions cut 0 bases from V and 8 bases from J, with 10 bases between. In DNA, the CDR3 is TGTGCCAGCAGTTACTCGGGGGCTGGAGGCTACACCTTC. Its protein is CASSYSGAGGYTF.

This clonotype has a count of ten or more. CDR3 sequence: CSALDRQTSGDYEQYF. CDR3 coding DNA: TGCAGTGCCCTTGACCGCCAGACTAGCGGGGATTACGAGCAGTACTTC. This chain uses TRBV20-1 with TRBJ2-7; 11 bases line up with TRBD2. V was pared by 6 bases and J by 4 bases, with 14 bases of the junction left unmatched. Germline CDR1 reads DFQATT; CDR2 reads SNEGSKA (reference sequence). The length of the CDR3 is 16 residues.

As to this clonotype: The junction shows a germline mismatch at one end, possibly a read error. The chain employs TRBV20-1 and TRBJ2-7; 10 bases fit TRBD1. The CDR3 loop spans 14 amino acids. The V gene's germline CDR1 is DFQATT and CDR2 SNEGSKA (reference sequence). As DNA, the CDR3 is TGCAGTGCTGGAGACGGACAGGGGGAATACGAGCAGTACTTC. Amino acids: CSAGDGQGEYEQYF.

Regarding this clonotype: A read error may explain this, as a much larger clone is one base away. This sequence joins TRBV28 and TRBJ2-4; D is ambiguous. Germline V gene sequence: CDR1 MDHEN, CDR2 SYDVKM. This CDR3 region has 11 residues. The CDR3 DNA sequence: TGTGCCGGCAGTTTAGGGCCTACGGCGTACTTC. Amino acids: CAGSLGPTAYF. The whole variable domain, filled in from reference TRBV28 and TRBJ2-4, reads DVKVTQSSRYLVKRTGEKVFLECVQDMDHENMFWYRQDPGLGLRLIYFSYDVKMKEKGDIPEGYSVSREKKERFSLILESASTNQTSMYLCAGSLGPTAYFGAGTRLSVL.

This clonotype has just a few counts. The rearrangement joins TRBV10-2 to TRBJ1-4; no reliable D call. The length of the CDR3 is 15 residues. V was clipped by 8 bases and J by 7 bases, with 20 bases between them. Germline CDR1 WSHSY, CDR2 SAAADI. The CDR3 nucleotides read TGCGCCAGCTCGGAGGTCAGTCGATCGGCTGAAAAACTGTTTTTT. Its protein is CASSEVSRSAEKLFF.

This clonotype came up a few times. This chain connects TRBV3-1 to TRBJ2-5; 10 bases are a match to TRBD2. The V segment lost 1 base and the J segment 2 bases; nucleotides outside the gene matches: 4. Looked up from germline, CDR1 is LGHDT and CDR2 is YNNKEL (reference sequence). The CDR3 is made up of 16 amino acids. The CDR3 reads CASSQAGLARQETQYF. CDR3 in DNA: TGTGCCAGCAGCCAAGCGGGACTAGCGAGACAAGAGACCCAGTACTTC.

The chain is built from TRBV7-9 and TRBJ1-2; TRBD1 aligns across 8 bases. This CDR3 comprises 14 residues. V was pared by 7 bases and J by 4 bases, with 8 bases of the junction left unmatched. Germline V lookup: CDR1 SEHNR, CDR2 FQNEAQ (reference sequence). In DNA form, the CDR3 reads TGTGCCAGCACCAATGGGGGGACAGGCTATGGCTACACCTTC. Encoded protein: CASTNGGTGYGYTF.

This clonotype was seen more than once but under ten times. This chain links TRBV5-5 with TRBJ2-3; no clear D gene. The germline V gene encodes CDR1 SGHKS and CDR2 YYEKEE (reference sequence). The CDR3 has 14 residues. The germline V and J ends were trimmed by 4 bases and 3 bases, with 12 bases remaining between them. The CDR3 loop reads CASSPLRLTDTQYF. CDR3 nucleotide sequence: TGTGCCAGCAGCCCACTCCGCCTTACAGATACGCAGTATTTT.

V and J are TRBV5-1 and TRBJ1-2, with D perhaps TRBD1 (5 bases). Trimming took off 4 bases at V and 2 bases at J, with 12 bases between the two ends. The CDR3 is made up of 14 amino acids. Germline CDR1 is SGHRS and CDR2 is YFSETQ. The CDR3 loop reads CASSPGGMNYGYTF. For the CDR3, the DNA is TGCGCCAGCAGCCCCGGGGGGATGAACTATGGCTACACCTTC.

This clonotype was found a few times. The chain couples TRBV5-1 to TRBJ2-7; a weak D match, TRBD1 (6 bases). The germline CDR1 and CDR2 sequences are SGHRS and YFSETQ. Trimming left V 4 bases short and J 2 bases short, with 16 bases between. The CDR3 loop spans 15 amino acids. DNA for the CDR3: TGCGCCAGCAGCCAAACCGGGACACAGACCTACGAGCAGTACTTC. Encoded protein: CASSQTGTQTYEQYF.

This clonotype showed up just a few times. The rearrangement uses TRBV15 and TRBJ1-1; TRBD1 matches at 10 bases. This CDR3 is 15 amino acids long. The germline gives CDR1 LNHNV, CDR2 YYDKDF (reference sequence). Trimming cost V 1 base and J 5 bases; bases outside gene matches: 4. DNA of the CDR3: TGTGCCACCAGCAGAGTCCGGACAGGGGGGACTGAAGCTTTCTTT. This codes for CATSRVRTGGTEAFF.

This clonotype appeared a few times. The chain combines TRBV5-1 with TRBJ2-1, with TRBD1 identical over 9 bases. CDR3 length: 15 amino acids. Trimming at V came to 5 bases and at J to 3 bases, leaving 6 bases not matched to a gene. Germline CDR1 reads SGHRS; CDR2 reads YFSETQ. This chain's CDR3 is CASRPRQGDYNEQFF. The CDR3 bases are TGCGCCAGCAGACCTAGACAGGGGGACTACAATGAGCAGTTCTTC.

This clonotype has just a few counts. The V call is TRBV2, the J call TRBJ2-2; weak D call: TRBD2 (6 bases). Germline loops: CDR1 SNHLY, CDR2 FYNNEI. With 6 bases removed from V and 6 bases from J, the gap between germline ends came to 11 bases. The CDR3 consists of 13 residues. The CDR3, as DNA: TGTGCCAGCAGAGAACTAGCAGCCGGGGAGCTGTTTTTT. Translation: CASRELAAGELFF. The variable domain in full, completed from reference TRBV2 and TRBJ2-2, reads EPEVTQTPSHQVTQMGQEVILRCVPISNHLYFYWYRQILGQKVEFLVSFYNNEISEKSEIFDDQFSVERPDGSNFTLKIRSTKLEDSAMYFCASRELAAGELFFGEGSRLTVL.